The 19 T cell receptor beta chains reported below all come from one sample, sequenced in a study of breast tumors, draining lymph nodes, adjacent tissues. Axillary draining lymph nodes of breast cancer patients supplied the node samples. TCRdb re-called the multiplex PCR reads through MiXCR, storing one row per CDR3 protein. The data hold more than 100,000 distinct CDR3 sequences, with more than 20% observed a single time. Sequencing was performed on axillary lymph node tissue. The receptors derive from a female donor with breast cancer. Some clones in this sample may be carry-over from other donors' samples.

This clonotype was recorded many times. The chain uses TRBV6-6 and TRBJ2-7, with D perhaps TRBD2 (5 bases). This CDR3 comprises 14 residues. The germline V and J ends were trimmed by 0 bases and 7 bases, with 13 bases remaining between them. Germline V gene data show CDR1 as MNHNY and CDR2 as SVGAGI (reference sequence). The CDR3 loop reads CASSYSAPSWEQYF. The DNA for the CDR3 is TGTGCCAGCAGTTACTCAGCGCCTAGCTGGGAGCAGTACTTC.

Many counts were recorded for this clonotype. CDR3 sequence reads: CASSPGLADFDEQFF. For the CDR3, the DNA is TGTGCCAGCAGCCCGGGACTAGCGGACTTCGATGAGCAGTTCTTC. V and J are TRBV5-5 and TRBJ2-1; TRBD2 matches 11 bases. The CDR3 spans 15 residues. The V segment lost 4 bases and the J segment 8 bases; nucleotides outside the gene matches: 8. Per germline, CDR1 SGHKS and CDR2 YYEKEE (reference sequence).

This clonotype was found many times. This chain joins TRBV28 and TRBJ2-3; 12 positions match TRBD1. Germline CDR1 reads MDHEN; CDR2 reads SYDVKM. The CDR3 is made up of 16 amino acids. Losses at the gene ends were 4 bases for V and 6 bases for J; bases not matched to a gene: 8. The CDR3 loop reads CASSSPGQGASDTQYF. DNA of the CDR3: TGTGCCAGCAGTTCTCCGGGACAGGGGGCAAGTGATACGCAGTATTTT. The whole variable domain, filled in from reference TRBV28 and TRBJ2-3, reads DVKVTQSSRYLVKRTGEKVFLECVQDMDHENMFWYRQDPGLGLRLIYFSYDVKMKEKGDIPEGYSVSREKKERFSLILESASTNQTSMYLCASSSPGQGASDTQYFGPGTRLTVL.

This clonotype was seen ten or more times. This rearrangement joins TRBV19 to TRBJ2-7, with D possibly called TRBD1 or TRBD2 (6 bases each). The CDR3 length is 19 residues. The germline V and J ends were trimmed by 6 bases and 1 base, with 28 bases remaining between them. Germline V lookup: CDR1 LNHDA, CDR2 SQIVND (reference sequence). CDR3 region: CASSHPGAGSFTDSYEQYF. The CDR3 bases are TGTGCCAGTAGCCACCCGGGGGCAGGGAGTTTTACGGATTCCTACGAGCAGTACTTC.

This clonotype was seen at least ten times. The J gene is TRBJ2-2, the V gene TRBV10-3, with no clear D. The germline gives CDR1 ENHRY, CDR2 SYGVKD. CDR3 length: 13 residues. V dropped 0 bases and J dropped 7 bases, with 6 bases sitting between them. CDR3: CAISESKLGELFF. In DNA, the CDR3 is TGTGCCATCAGTGAGTCGAAGCTCGGGGAGCTGTTTTTT.

This clonotype was recorded many times. The CDR3 protein is CASGSGQGTDTQYF. Here the CDR3 DNA reads TGTGCTAGTGGTTCGGGACAGGGAACAGATACGCAGTATTTT. The chain carries TRBV12-5 and TRBJ2-3; 9 bases map to TRBD1. This CDR3 spans 14 amino acids. Per germline, CDR1 LGHNT and CDR2 FRNRAP. V trimming: 4 bases; J trimming: 3 bases; junction bases outside the gene matches: 2. Full variable domain (rest looked up from reference TRBV12-5 and TRBJ2-3): DARVTQTPRHKVTEMGQEVTMRCQPILGHNTVFWYRQTMMQGLELLAYFRNRAPLDDSGMPKDRFSAEMPDATLATLKIQPSEPRDSAVYFCASGSGQGTDTQYFGPGTRLTVL.

This clonotype was picked up many times. Written as DNA, the CDR3 is TGTGCCAGCAGTGAAAGGTGGGCAACTAATGAAAAACTGTTTTTT. Translated, it gives CASSERWATNEKLFF. The chain is built from TRBV6-1 and TRBJ1-4; D unresolved. This CDR3 is built from 15 residues. CDR1 and CDR2 from the germline V gene are MNHNS and SASEGT. The germline V and J ends were trimmed by 2 bases and 0 bases, with 7 bases remaining between them.

This clonotype was counted at least ten times. This rearrangement joins TRBV4-2 to TRBJ2-7, with TRBD2 identical over 9 bases. CDR3 length: 15 residues. CDR1 and CDR2 (germline): LGHNA, YNFKEQ. Trimming cost V 0 bases and J 3 bases; bases outside gene matches: 3. As DNA, the CDR3 is TGTGCCAGCAGCCAAGATCGGCGGGGGGGCTACGAGCAGTACTTC. Amino acids: CASSQDRRGGYEQYF.

The V call is TRBV5-4, the J call TRBJ2-1, with TRBD2 identical over 11 bases. The V gene end was trimmed by 5 bases and the J gene end by 4 bases; junction bases not matched to a gene: 11. Germline-derived CDR1 and CDR2 are SGHNT and YYREEE (reference sequence). CDR3 length: 17 amino acids. CDR3 loop: CASSSGTSGSIYNEQFF. CDR3 in DNA: TGTGCCAGCAGTTCCGGGACTAGCGGCTCGATATACAATGAGCAGTTCTTC. The variable domain in full, with the rest retrieved from reference TRBV5-4 and TRBJ2-1, is ETGVTQSPTHLIKTRGQQVTLRCSSQSGHNTVSWYQQALGQGPQFIFQYYREEENGRGNFPPRFSGLQFPNYSSELNVNALELDDSALYLCASSSGTSGSIYNEQFFGPGTRLTVL.

A note on this clonotype: A much larger clone lies one base from this, so it may be a read error. The chain recombines TRBV6-5 with TRBJ1-5; maybe TRBD1 (6 bases). The V end was cut by 5 bases, the J end by 11 bases, with 13 bases between. CDR1 MNHEY and CDR2 SVGAGI come from the germline V gene. The CDR3 covers 12 residues. The CDR3 DNA reads as TGTGCCAGCAGTAAACAGGGAGAGTCCCAGCATTTT. Translation: CASSKQGESQHF.

This clonotype has a handful of counts. V is TRBV7-8 and J is TRBJ1-5; 11 nucleotides agree with TRBD1. V lost 5 bases and J lost 4; bases outside the gene matches: 7. The germline CDR1 and CDR2 sequences are SGHVS and FQNEAQ. CDR3 length: 16 amino acids. For the CDR3, the DNA is TGTGCCAGCAGCGCCCGGGACAGGGGGGGTAATCAGCCCCAGCATTTT. Encoded protein: CASSARDRGGNQPQHF.

This clonotype showed up many times. The J gene is TRBJ1-5, the V gene TRBV19; 9 nucleotides match TRBD1. This CDR3 contains 14 residues. The J segment lost 2 bases and the V segment lost 4 bases, leaving 0 bases of the junction unmatched. Per the germline V gene, CDR1 is LNHDA and CDR2 is SQIVND (reference sequence). CDR3 sequence: CASSRDRGNQPQHF. CDR3 coding DNA: TGTGCCAGTAGTAGGGACAGGGGCAATCAGCCCCAGCATTTT. The full variable domain, with the rest looked up from reference TRBV19 and TRBJ1-5, is DGGITQSPKYLFRKEGQNVTLSCEQNLNHDAMYWYRQDPGQGLRLIYYSQIVNDFQKGDIAEGYSVSREKKESFPLTVTSAQKNPTAFYLCASSRDRGNQPQHFGDGTRLSIL.

This clonotype was recorded many times. The chain employs TRBV3-1 and TRBJ2-7; 10 nucleotides line up with TRBD1. After removal of 6 bases from V and 2 bases from J, the junction contained 7 bases not matched to a gene. The CDR3 spans 15 residues. Germline CDR1 LGHDT, CDR2 YNNKEL (reference sequence). The CDR3 sequence is CASSPRDRGTYEQYF. The CDR3, as DNA: TGTGCCAGCAGTCCCCGGGACAGGGGCACCTACGAGCAGTACTTC.

In its sample, this clonotype was seen once. A much larger clone differs from this one at a single base, so this may be a read error. This rearrangement joins TRBV6-4 to TRBJ2-2; D is possibly TRBD2 (5 bases). CDR1 MRHNA and CDR2 SNTAGT come from the germline V gene. This CDR3 comprises 16 residues. CDR3 protein: CASSYRFTLNTGVLFF. CDR3 nucleotide sequence: TGTGCCAGCAGTTACCGATTCACCTTAAACACCGGGGTGCTGTTTTTT.

The sample holds many counts of this clonotype. This chain uses TRBV20-1 with TRBJ2-1; 12 nucleotides align to TRBD2. Germline values: CDR1 DFQATT, CDR2 SNEGSKA (reference sequence). V shed 6 bases and J 7 bases; nucleotides not matched to a gene: 7. The CDR3 consists of 14 residues. This chain's CDR3 is CSALTSGRPNEQFF. Here the CDR3 DNA reads TGCAGTGCGCTTACTAGCGGGAGGCCGAATGAGCAGTTCTTC.

In its sample, this clonotype was seen many times. The rearrangement joins TRBV19 to TRBJ1-5; TRBD1 is a possible D gene (6 bases). The germline V gene encodes CDR1 LNHDA and CDR2 SQIVND (reference sequence). The CDR3 is 16 amino acids. Trimming shortened V by 4 bases and J by 7 bases, and 20 bases separated the two germline ends. Here the CDR3 reads CASSTARGQGDQPQHF. Here the CDR3 DNA reads TGTGCCAGTAGTACGGCTCGGGGGCAGGGTGACCAGCCCCAGCATTTT.

The chain carries TRBV3-1 and TRBJ2-1; TRBD2 aligns across 9 bases. The V gene's germline CDR1 is LGHDT and CDR2 YNNKEL (reference sequence). V lost 3 bases and J lost 8; bases outside the gene matches: 14. The CDR3 has 17 amino acids. CDR3 protein: CASSQDPRASGKYEQFF. Written as DNA, the CDR3 is TGTGCCAGCAGCCAGGATCCGAGGGCTAGCGGGAAATATGAGCAGTTCTTC.

This clonotype was counted many times. DNA for the CDR3: TGTGCCAGTAGAGCAACTAGCGGCTACTACGAGCAGTACTTC. It codes for CASRATSGYYEQYF. The chain links TRBV19 to TRBJ2-7; 8 positions match TRBD2. From germline, CDR1 is LNHDA and CDR2 SQIVND (reference sequence). CDR3 size: 14 residues. V shed 6 bases and J 3 bases; nucleotides not matched to a gene: 7.

In its sample, this clonotype was seen many times. The chain employs TRBV6-2 or TRBV6-3 and TRBJ2-1, with a tentative D call TRBD2 (5 bases). The length of the CDR3 is 13 residues. V shed 8 bases and J shed 0 bases, with 8 bases lying between them. Per germline, CDR1 MNHEY and CDR2 SVGEGT. The CDR3 protein is CASSRDSYNEQFF. The CDR3 DNA sequence: TGTGCCAGCTCCCGGGACTCCTACAATGAGCAGTTCTTC.